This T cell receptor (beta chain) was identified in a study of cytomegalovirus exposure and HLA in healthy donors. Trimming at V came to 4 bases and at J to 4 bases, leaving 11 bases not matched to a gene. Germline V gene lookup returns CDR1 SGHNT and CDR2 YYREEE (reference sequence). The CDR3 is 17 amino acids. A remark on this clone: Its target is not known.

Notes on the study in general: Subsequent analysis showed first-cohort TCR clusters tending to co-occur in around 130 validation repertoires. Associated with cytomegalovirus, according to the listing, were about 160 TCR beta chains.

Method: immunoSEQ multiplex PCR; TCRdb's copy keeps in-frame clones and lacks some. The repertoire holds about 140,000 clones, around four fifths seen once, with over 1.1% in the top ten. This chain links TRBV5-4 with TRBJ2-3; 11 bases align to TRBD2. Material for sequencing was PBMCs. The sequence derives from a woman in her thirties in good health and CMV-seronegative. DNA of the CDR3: TGTGCCAGCAGCCCCCGGTTAGCGGGGGGGCTGGCAGATACGCAGTATTTT. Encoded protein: CASSPRLAGGLADTQYF.